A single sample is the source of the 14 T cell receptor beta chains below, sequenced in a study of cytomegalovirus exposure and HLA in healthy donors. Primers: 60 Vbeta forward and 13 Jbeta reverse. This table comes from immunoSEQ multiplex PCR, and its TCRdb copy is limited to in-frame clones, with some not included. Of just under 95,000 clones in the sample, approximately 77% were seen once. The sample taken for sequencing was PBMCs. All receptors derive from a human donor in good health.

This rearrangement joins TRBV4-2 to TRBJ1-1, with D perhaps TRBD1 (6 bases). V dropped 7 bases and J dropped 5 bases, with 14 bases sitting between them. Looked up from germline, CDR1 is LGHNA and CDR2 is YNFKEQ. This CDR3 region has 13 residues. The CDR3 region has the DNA TGTGCCAGCACCGGGGGGGCGCGGACTGAAGCTTTCTTT. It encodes CASTGGARTEAFF.

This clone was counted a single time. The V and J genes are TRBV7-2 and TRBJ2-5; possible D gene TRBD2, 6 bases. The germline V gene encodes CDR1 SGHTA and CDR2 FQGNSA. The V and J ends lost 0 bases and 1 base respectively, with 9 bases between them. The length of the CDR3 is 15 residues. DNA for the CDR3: TGTGCCAGCAGCTTAGCCGGACTATTCCAAGAGACCCAGTACTTC. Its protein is CASSLAGLFQETQYF.

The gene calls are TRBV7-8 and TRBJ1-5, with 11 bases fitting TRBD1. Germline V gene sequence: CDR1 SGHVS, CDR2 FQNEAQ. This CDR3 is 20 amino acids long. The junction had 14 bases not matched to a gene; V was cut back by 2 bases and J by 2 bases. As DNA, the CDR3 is TGTGCCAGCAGCTTACCCCGTGGGACAGGGGGATCATACGGCAATCAGCCCCAGCATTTT. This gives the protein CASSLPRGTGGSYGNQPQHF. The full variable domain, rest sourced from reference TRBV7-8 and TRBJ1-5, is GAGVSQSPRYKVAKRGQDVALRCDPISGHVSLFWYQQALGQGPEFLTYFQNEAQLDKSGLPSDRFFAERPEGSVSTLKIQRTQQEDSAVYLCASSLPRGTGGSYGNQPQHFGDGTRLSIL.

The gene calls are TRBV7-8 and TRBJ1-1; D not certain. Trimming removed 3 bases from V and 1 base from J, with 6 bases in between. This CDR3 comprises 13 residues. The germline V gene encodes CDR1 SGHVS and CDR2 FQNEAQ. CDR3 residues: CASSLAENTEAFF. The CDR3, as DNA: TGTGCCAGCAGCTTGGCGGAGAACACTGAAGCTTTCTTT.

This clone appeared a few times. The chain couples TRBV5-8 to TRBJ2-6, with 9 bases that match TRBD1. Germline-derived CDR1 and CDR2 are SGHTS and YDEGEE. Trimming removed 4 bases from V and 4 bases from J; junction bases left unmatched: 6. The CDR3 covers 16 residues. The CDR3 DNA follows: TGTGCCAGCAGCCAAGGACAGGGGAGAGGGGCCAACGTCCTGACTTTC. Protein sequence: CASSQGQGRGANVLTF. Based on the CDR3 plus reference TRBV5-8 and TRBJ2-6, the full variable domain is EAGVTQSPTHLIKTRGQQATLRCSPISGHTSVYWYQQALGLGLQFLLWYDEGEERNRGNFPPRFSGRQFPNYSSELNVNALELEDSALYLCASSQGQGRGANVLTFGAGSRLTVL.

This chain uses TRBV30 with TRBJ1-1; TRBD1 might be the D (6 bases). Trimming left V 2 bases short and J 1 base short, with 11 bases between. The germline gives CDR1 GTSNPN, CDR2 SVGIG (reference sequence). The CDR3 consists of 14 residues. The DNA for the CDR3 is TGTGCCTGGAGTTTGGGACACCCGAACACTGAAGCTTTCTTT. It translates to CAWSLGHPNTEAFF.

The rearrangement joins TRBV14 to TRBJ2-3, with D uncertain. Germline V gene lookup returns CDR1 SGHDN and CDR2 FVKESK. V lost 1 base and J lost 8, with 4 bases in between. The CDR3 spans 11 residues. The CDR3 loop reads CASSQGSTQYF. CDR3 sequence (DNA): TGTGCCAGCAGCCAAGGGAGTACGCAGTATTTT. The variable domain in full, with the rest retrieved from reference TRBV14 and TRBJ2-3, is EAGVTQFPSHSVIEKGQTVTLRCDPISGHDNLYWYRRVMGKEIKFLLHFVKESKQDESGMPNNRFLAERTGGTYSTLKVQPAELEDSGVYFCASSQGSTQYFGPGTRLTVL.

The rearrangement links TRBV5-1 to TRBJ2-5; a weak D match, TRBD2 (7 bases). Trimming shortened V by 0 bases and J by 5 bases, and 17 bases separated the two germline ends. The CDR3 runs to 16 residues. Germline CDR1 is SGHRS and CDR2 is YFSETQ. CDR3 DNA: TGCGCCAGCAGCTTGGCCGTTGGGGGGGCCCGTGAGACCCAGTACTTC. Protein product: CASSLAVGGARETQYF. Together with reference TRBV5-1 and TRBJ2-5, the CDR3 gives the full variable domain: KAGVTQTPRYLIKTRGQQVTLSCSPISGHRSVSWYQQTPGQGLQFLFEYFSETQRNKGNFPGRFSGRQFSNSRSEMNVSTLELGDSALYLCASSLAVGGARETQYFGPGTRLLVL.

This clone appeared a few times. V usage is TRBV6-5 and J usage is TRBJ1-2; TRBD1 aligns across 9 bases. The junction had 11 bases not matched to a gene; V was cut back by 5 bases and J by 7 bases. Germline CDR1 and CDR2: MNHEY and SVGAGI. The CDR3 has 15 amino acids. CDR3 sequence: CASSGPGQGFFGYTF. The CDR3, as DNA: TGTGCCAGCAGTGGACCGGGACAGGGTTTCTTTGGCTACACCTTC.

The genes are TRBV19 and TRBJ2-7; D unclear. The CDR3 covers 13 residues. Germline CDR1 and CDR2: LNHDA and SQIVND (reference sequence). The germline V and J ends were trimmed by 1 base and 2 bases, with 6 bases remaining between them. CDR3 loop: CASSIGSPYEQYF. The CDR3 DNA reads TGTGCCAGTAGTATAGGGAGTCCCTACGAGCAGTACTTC.

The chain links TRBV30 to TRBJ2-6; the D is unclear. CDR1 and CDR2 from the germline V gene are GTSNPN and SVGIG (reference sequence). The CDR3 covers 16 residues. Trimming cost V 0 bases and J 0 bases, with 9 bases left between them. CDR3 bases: TGTGCCTGGAGTGTCGGTCTGCGCTCTGGGGCCAACGTCCTGACTTTC. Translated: CAWSVGLRSGANVLTF.

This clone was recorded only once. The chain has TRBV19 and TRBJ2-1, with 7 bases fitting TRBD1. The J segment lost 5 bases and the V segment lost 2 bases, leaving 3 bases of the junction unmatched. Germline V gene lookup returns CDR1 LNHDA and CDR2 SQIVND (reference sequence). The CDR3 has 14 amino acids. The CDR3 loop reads CASSIRGTDNEQFF. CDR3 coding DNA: TGTGCCAGTAGTATACGAGGGACAGACAATGAGCAGTTCTTC. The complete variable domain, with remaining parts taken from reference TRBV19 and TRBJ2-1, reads DGGITQSPKYLFRKEGQNVTLSCEQNLNHDAMYWYRQDPGQGLRLIYYSQIVNDFQKGDIAEGYSVSREKKESFPLTVTSAQKNPTAFYLCASSIRGTDNEQFFGPGTRLTVL.

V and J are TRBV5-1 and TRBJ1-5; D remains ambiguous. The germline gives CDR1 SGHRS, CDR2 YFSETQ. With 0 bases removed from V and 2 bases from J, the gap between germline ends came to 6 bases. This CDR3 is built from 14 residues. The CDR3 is CASSLDGGNQPQHF. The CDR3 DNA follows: TGCGCCAGCAGCTTGGACGGTGGCAATCAGCCCCAGCATTTT.

The chain's CDR3 is CASSSPGERSNQPQHF. The CDR3 coding sequence is TGTGCCAGCAGTTCCCCAGGGGAGAGGTCGAATCAGCCCCAGCATTTT. The chain uses TRBV28 and TRBJ1-5, with D maybe TRBD1 (6 bases). CDR1 and CDR2 (germline): MDHEN, SYDVKM. V dropped 4 bases and J dropped 4 bases, with 17 bases sitting between them. The CDR3 covers 16 residues.